This T cell receptor beta chain came from a study of radiotherapy plus CTLA-4 blockade in lung cancer (dated by TCRdb to about 2018). Some background on the complete study: Objective responses occurred in about 20% of enrolled patients, and around 30% achieved disease control. Overall study outcomes, separate from this receptor: Increased serum interferon-beta after radiation, together with early dynamic changes in blood T cell clones, were reported to be the strongest predictors of response. After treatment with radiotherapy and ipilimumab, TCR clones that came from tumors expanded in the peripheral blood.

The study tested focal radiation therapy combined with CTLA-4 blockade (ipilimumab) in patients with chemo-refractory metastatic non-small-cell lung cancer. The CDR3 covers 14 residues, taking in both the cysteine and the phenylalanine. Only the CDR3 DNA is retained, 42 bases long and in frame from the first base. The germline V gene supplies CDR1 MNHNS and CDR2 SASEGT. Clipping removes 5 bases from V and 6 bases from J, with 7 as the unmatched junction base count. In the case of this clone: The target of this receptor is not known. No much larger clone is present one base from it, and per-base qualities are unavailable.

Preparation of the library involved the immunoSEQ multiplex PCR assay. Sourced from immuneACCESS, this table was stored by TCRdb with only in-frame sequences that have V and J called. A share of the clones is absent; for the studies checked, an unresolved V gene accounts for under half, and the remainder has no known explanation. The sample table contains about 32,000 clones; only one count was recorded for around four fifths of them. Of the sample, approximately 25% is held by the ten largest clones. The V and J segments used are TRBV6-1 and TRBJ2-5; the central 9 bases match TRBD1. The TCR sequence derives from a human donor with non-small cell lung cancer that progressed on radiotherapy plus ipilimumab. The input for sequencing was peripheral blood, taken from a patient treated with radiotherapy plus ipilimumab. The CDR3 sequence is CASSLDRGPQTQYF. DNA sequence: TGTGCCAGCAGTCTGGACAGGGGCCCACAGACCCAGTACTTC.